A single sample is the source of the 6 T cell receptor beta chains below, sequenced in a study of blood T cell repertoires in COVID-19. The protocol was immunoSEQ multiplex PCR, while the TCRdb copy is restricted to in-frame clones and leaves out a portion. The sample lists tens of thousands of clones, 70% to 90% occurring once. Sequences were obtained from peripheral blood. The receptors come from a woman aged 55 to 70 with acute or convalescent COVID-19.

CDR3 sequence reads: CASSPAGGGRGEQYF. DNA for the CDR3: TGTGCCAGCAGTCCCGCAGGGGGCGGCCGGGGGGAGCAGTACTTC. J is TRBJ2-7 and V is TRBV27; TRBD1 agrees at 8 bases. The CDR3 spans 15 residues. Germline assignment: CDR1 MNHEY and CDR2 SMNVEV (reference sequence). The J segment lost 7 bases and the V segment lost 5 bases, leaving 13 bases of the junction unmatched.

This clone occurred a few times. The chain uses TRBV11-2 and TRBJ1-2; D possibly corresponds to TRBD1 (6 bases). The ends were cut back, 4 bases at V and 8 bases at J, with 8 bases in the middle. This CDR3 is 11 amino acids long. Per the germline V gene, CDR1 is SGHAT and CDR2 is FQNNGV. The CDR3 DNA reads TGTGCCAGCAGCTACAGGGACGGCTACACCTTC. It encodes CASSYRDGYTF.

This sequence joins TRBV7-9 and TRBJ2-3; 7 nucleotides match TRBD2. Losses at the gene ends were 3 bases for V and 3 bases for J; bases not matched to a gene: 6. Germline CDR1 and CDR2: SEHNR and FQNEAQ (reference sequence). The CDR3 length is 15 residues. CDR3 loop: CASSLGGGPTDTQYF. The CDR3 DNA sequence: TGTGCCAGCAGCTTGGGGGGAGGGCCGACAGATACGCAGTATTTT.

This clone rates as medium-sized (0.01 to 0.1%). Other DNA sequences in this sample translate to the same CDR3. The chain combines TRBV19 with TRBJ1-5; 7 bases fit TRBD1. Per germline, CDR1 LNHDA and CDR2 SQIVND (reference sequence). The CDR3 runs 14 residues. V lost 5 bases and J lost 0; bases outside the gene matches: 1. The CDR3 DNA is TGTGCCAGTAGTCCAGGGGGTAGCAATCAGCCCCAGCATTTT. It codes for CASSPGGSNQPQHF.

The chain uses TRBV15 and TRBJ2-5; 12 nucleotides match TRBD2. V gave up 2 bases and J gave up 2 bases; unmatched junction bases: 9. This CDR3 contains 18 residues. Germline CDR1 LNHNV, CDR2 YYDKDF (reference sequence). This CDR3 is CATSRTLGLAGPQETQYF. The CDR3 DNA is TGTGCCACCAGCAGAACCCTTGGACTAGCGGGACCTCAAGAGACCCAGTACTTC.

V and J are TRBV28 and TRBJ1-1; 12 nucleotides agree with TRBD1. The CDR3 loop spans 17 amino acids. V dropped 2 bases and J dropped 7; count of bases not matched to a gene: 11. Germline loops: CDR1 MDHEN, CDR2 SYDVKM. The CDR3 DNA is TGTGCCAGCAGTTTAGCGGGGACAGGGGGCGCCTCCGGTGAAGCTTTCTTT. Translating gives CASSLAGTGGASGEAFF.